The source of this T cell receptor (beta chain) is a study of CDR3 diversity in severe acne (dated by TCRdb to the late 2010s). This clonotype has just a few counts. The antigen it binds to is not known. Base qualities are not recorded, but no much larger clone differs from it by a single base. CDR1 is given as KGHSH and CDR2 as LQKENI, both from the germline V gene. The CDR3 holds 16 amino acids from the cysteine to the phenylalanine. Only the CDR3 DNA stays, 48 bases, in frame from base 1. V lost 2 bases and J lost 4 bases; the stretch between them is 16 bases long. Library preparation employed PCR. This sample was sequenced with an Illumina HiSeq 2000. TCRdb reran the public reads through fastp at Q25 and MiXCR, keeping productive beta chains. Rows matching on CDR3 protein sequence are summarized as one entry with the most common DNA and genes. This sample lists tens of thousands of distinct CDR3 sequences; 45% to 60% were detected once. Around an eighth of the sample goes to the ten largest clones.

The V and J genes are TRBV18 and TRBJ2-3, with no reliable assignment of the D segment. Material: blood. This TCR was sampled from a male donor in good health, without acne. CDR3 region: CASSPSATGGSDTQYF. The DNA is as follows: TGTGCCAGCTCACCATCCGCGACTGGCGGATCAGATACGCAGTATTTT.